This T cell receptor (beta chain) was identified in a study of blood T cell repertoires in COVID-19. Background on the study: T cells, B-cell-depleted T cells, or PBMCs provided the cDNA or gDNA that served as material.

Authors' data handling: Scientists estimated how many nucleated cells there were by amplifying reference gene primers. Using immunoSEQ multiplex PCR, the repertoire was profiled, and TCRdb retains in-frame clones only, with some absent. V and J calls and clone size follow that table, whereas D and trimming were derived from the DNA. The profile shows roughly 220,000 clones, 80% to 90% of them singletons. In germline, CDR1 is SGHRS, CDR2 YFSETQ. The ends lost 7 bases at V and 10 bases at J; junction bases unmatched: 15. The CDR3 length is 15 residues. Those who participated ranged in age from roughly 18 to 89 years and resided in under 25 US areas. Participants reported their clinical history, and cohort assignment relied on those reports.

This sequence originates from a woman aged 40 to 50 with acute COVID-19. The sample comprised PBMCs or T cells enriched from blood (not recorded which). V gene TRBV5-1 combines with J gene TRBJ2-1; 9 bases match TRBD2. The CDR3 spells CASHGSSGRPGEQFF. Here the CDR3 DNA reads TGCGCCAGCCATGGGAGTAGCGGGAGACCTGGCGAGCAGTTCTTC.